One and the same sample provided the 12 T cell receptor beta chains below, sequenced in a study of cytomegalovirus exposure and HLA in healthy donors. The PCR used 60 Vbeta and 13 Jbeta primers. Clones were sequenced by immunoSEQ multiplex PCR, and TCRdb holds only the in-frame ones, with some missing. The table has roughly 200,000 clones, around 80% seen once. Sequencing used PBMCs. These receptors came from a woman under 40 in good health and CMV-seropositive.

The J gene is TRBJ1-2, the V gene TRBV9, with D tentatively TRBD1 (5 bases). Germline V gene sequence: CDR1 SGDLS, CDR2 YYNGEE. The CDR3 length is 13 residues. V shed 0 bases and J shed 8 bases, with 11 bases lying between them. DNA for the CDR3: TGTGCCAGCAGCGTAGACCCAGGGCGGGGCTACACCTTC. Its translation is CASSVDPGRGYTF.

V gene TRBV13 combines with J gene TRBJ1-1; the match to TRBD1 covers 10 bases. Germline trimming cut 5 bases from V and 1 base from J; bases unmatched to any gene: 7. In germline, CDR1 is PRHDT, CDR2 FYEKMQ (reference sequence). CDR3 length: 16 residues. The CDR3: CASSMGQGLGNTEAFF. The DNA of the CDR3 is TGTGCCAGCAGCATGGGACAGGGGTTGGGGAACACTGAAGCTTTCTTT.

The J gene is TRBJ2-2, the V gene TRBV18, with 13 nucleotides matching TRBD2. The CDR3 runs 15 residues. Germline CDR1 reads KGHSH; CDR2 reads LQKENI. V lost 6 bases to trimming and J lost 5 bases; unmatched junction nucleotides: 3. The CDR3 DNA reads as TGTGCCAGCTCGCGACTAGCGGGAGGTACCGGGGAGCTGTTTTTT. Translated, it gives CASSRLAGGTGELFF.

The chain couples TRBV10-3 to TRBJ2-7, with D tentatively TRBD1 (5 bases). The V gene's germline CDR1 is ENHRY and CDR2 SYGVKD. The CDR3 totals 13 residues. V lost 3 bases to trimming and J lost 4 bases, with 10 bases between them. The CDR3 DNA sequence: TGTGCCATCAGTGAACCGACAGTTTACGAGCAGTACTTC. Translated, it gives CAISEPTVYEQYF.

The rearrangement links TRBV7-8 to TRBJ2-1; D is perhaps TRBD2 (7 bases). The CDR3 runs 14 residues. V was clipped by 7 bases and J by 6 bases, with 16 bases between them. Per germline, CDR1 SGHVS and CDR2 FQNEAQ. As DNA, the CDR3 is TGTGCCAGCACGAGGGGGACGGGGGGCAATGAGCAGTTCTTC. It is translated as CASTRGTGGNEQFF.

The chain carries TRBV29-1 and TRBJ2-2; D is undetermined. The CDR3 runs to 13 residues. V was shortened by 4 bases and J by 6 bases, with 12 bases between the two germline ends. Per germline, CDR1 SQVTM and CDR2 ANQGSEA. The CDR3 protein is CSVARSNAGELFF. In DNA form, the CDR3 reads TGCAGCGTTGCCAGGTCAAACGCCGGGGAGCTGTTTTTT.

V gene TRBV5-4 combines with J gene TRBJ2-1, with TRBD2 matching 7 bases. This CDR3 comprises 15 residues. Germline V gene data show CDR1 as SGHNT and CDR2 as YYREEE (reference sequence). The junction had 8 bases not matched to a gene; V was cut back by 0 bases and J by 8 bases. CDR3 residues: CASSLAQRLAHEQFF. The CDR3 DNA reads TGTGCCAGCAGCTTGGCCCAGCGACTAGCACATGAGCAGTTCTTC.

This chain joins TRBV6-5 and TRBJ2-7; tentatively, D is TRBD2 (5 bases). V was pared by 2 bases and J by 2 bases, with 13 bases between. CDR3 length: 15 amino acids. Per the germline V gene, CDR1 is MNHEY and CDR2 is SVGAGI. The CDR3 DNA reads TGTGCCAGCAGTTACGTTGGAGGCGAACCCTACGAGCAGTACTTC. Translated, it gives CASSYVGGEPYEQYF.

The chain couples TRBV5-1 to TRBJ2-2, with 10 bases aligning to TRBD2. The CDR3 runs 16 residues. V dropped 3 bases and J dropped 1; count of bases not matched to a gene: 3. Germline V gene data show CDR1 as SGHRS and CDR2 as YFSETQ. The CDR3 coding sequence is TGCGCCAGCAGCTCCTTAGCGGGGGGGAACACCGGGGAGCTGTTTTTT. It encodes CASSSLAGGNTGELFF.

The V and J genes are TRBV7-9 and TRBJ1-3, with a weak D call TRBD1 (6 bases). Germline V gives CDR1 SEHNR, CDR2 FQNEAQ (reference sequence). The CDR3 spans 15 residues. V was trimmed by 2 bases and J by 0 bases, leaving 8 bases between them. CDR3 sequence: CASSLTGSSGNTIYF. The CDR3 DNA sequence: TGTGCCAGCAGCTTAACAGGGAGCTCTGGAAACACCATATATTTT. The whole variable domain, remainder taken from reference TRBV7-9 and TRBJ1-3, is DTGVSQNPRHKITKRGQNVTFRCDPISEHNRLYWYRQTLGQGPEFLTYFQNEAQLEKSRLLSDRFSAERPKGSFSTLEIQRTEQGDSAMYLCASSLTGSSGNTIYFGEGSWLTVV.

The V call is TRBV19, the J call TRBJ2-3; 7 bases line up with TRBD2. CDR1 and CDR2 from the germline V gene are LNHDA and SQIVND (reference sequence). This CDR3 contains 15 residues. V lost 5 bases and J lost 7; bases outside the gene matches: 12. This CDR3 is CASSPPGGGSHTQYF. CDR3 DNA sequence: TGTGCCAGTAGTCCCCCGGGAGGCGGGAGTCATACGCAGTATTTT.

This chain uses TRBV7-8 with TRBJ2-3; weak D call: TRBD2 (6 bases). The V end lost 5 bases, the J end lost 6 bases, and 18 bases lay between the germline ends. Germline lookup yields CDR1 SGHVS and CDR2 FQNEAQ. This CDR3 contains 15 residues. CDR3 in DNA: TGTGCCAGCAGCCCAGACCTGACGGGAGAGGATACGCAGTATTTT. This encodes CASSPDLTGEDTQYF.